This TCR beta chain was documented in a study of T-cell reconstitution after alpha-beta-depleted transplantation in children. This clonotype was counted at least ten times. Preparation of the TCRbeta library was carried out with unique molecular identifiers. TCRdb processed the PCR reads anew with MiXCR; each CDR3 protein has one entry. The table records approximately 240,000 distinct CDR3 sequences, roughly 10% of them present only once. There are 17 residues in the CDR3. Sequenced here: PBMCs from the stem cell graft donor, sampled from the stem cell graft. The TCR sequence derives from a human donor who donated a stem cell graft to a child with acute lymphoblastic leukemia. V gene TRBV21-1 combines with J gene TRBJ2-5. TRBV21-1 is a pseudogene. Here the CDR3 DNA reads TGTGCCAGCAGCAAAGAAGGTCACGACAAATTCAGGGAGACCCAGTACTTC. Its protein is CASSKEGHDKFRETQYF.